A selection of T cell receptor beta chains follows, all from one sample in a study of blood T cell repertoires in COVID-19. The repertoire was sequenced with immunoSEQ multiplex PCR; TCRdb's copy has only in-frame clones and lacks some. The sample contains roughly 280,000 clones, 86% of which appear only once. Sequenced: peripheral blood. These receptors all stem from a man aged 25-45 years with active or convalescent COVID-19. Both conserved end residues are part of each CDR3. D genes are given only for firm matches. Not all rows give a size; the values are once, few, many and, for expanded clones, a class.

J	D	length	V	size	CDR3	DNA
TRBJ1-3	-	16	TRBV5-1	-	CASSLGTVGVRNTIYF	TGCGCCAGCAGCTTGGGGACAGTCGGGGTTCGAAACACCATATATTTT
TRBJ2-5	-	13	TRBV5-1	-	CASSWWAVETQYF	TGCGCCAGCAGTTGGTGGGCCGTGGAGACCCAGTACTTC
TRBJ2-1	TRBD2	15	TRBV5-4	-	CASSPAIAGADEQFF	TGTGCCAGCAGCCCGGCTATAGCGGGGGCTGATGAGCAGTTCTTC
TRBJ2-3	-	16	TRBV6-1	-	CASSEAVGGDTDTQYF	TGTGCCAGCAGTGAAGCGGTGGGGGGTGACACAGATACGCAGTATTTT
TRBJ2-7	TRBD1	17	TRBV4-1	once	CASSPTGGTYEEDEQYF	TGCGCCAGCAGCCCCACAGGGGGCACCTATGAAGAGGACGAGCAGTACTTC
TRBJ2-5	-	14	TRBV7-2	-	CASSASGSQETQYF	TGTGCCAGCAGCGCCTCCGGGTCTCAAGAGACCCAGTACTTC
TRBJ1-5	-	14	TRBV5-1	-	CASSQRTDNQPQHF	TGCGCCAGCAGCCAGAGGACAGACAATCAGCCCCAGCATTTT
TRBJ1-5	-	14	TRBV2	-	CASQRGGGNQPQHF	TGTGCCAGCCAACGCGGGGGAGGCAATCAGCCCCAGCATTTT
TRBJ1-1	TRBD1	13	TRBV19	-	CASSLDRGDLAFF	TGTGCCAGTAGTCTCGACAGGGGGGACTTGGCTTTCTTT
TRBJ1-5	TRBD1	14	TRBV6-5	-	CASSPDRVGQPQHF	TGTGCCAGCAGTCCAGACAGGGTTGGCCAGCCCCAGCATTTT
TRBJ1-1	-	14	TRBV13	-	CASSFGRLNTEAFF	TGTGCCAGCAGCTTCGGTCGCTTGAACACTGAAGCTTTCTTT
TRBJ1-1	-	15	TRBV2	-	CASRAGSGRNTEAFF	TGTGCCAGCAGGGCAGGGTCCGGGAGGAACACTGAAGCTTTCTTT
TRBJ1-4	-	14	TRBV7-9	-	CASSTRAANEKLFF	TGTGCCAGCAGCACCAGGGCGGCTAATGAAAAACTGTTTTTT
TRBJ1-1	-	13	TRBV12-3/TRBV12-4	-	CASILTGNTEAFF	TGTGCCAGCATCTTGACTGGGAACACTGAAGCTTTCTTT